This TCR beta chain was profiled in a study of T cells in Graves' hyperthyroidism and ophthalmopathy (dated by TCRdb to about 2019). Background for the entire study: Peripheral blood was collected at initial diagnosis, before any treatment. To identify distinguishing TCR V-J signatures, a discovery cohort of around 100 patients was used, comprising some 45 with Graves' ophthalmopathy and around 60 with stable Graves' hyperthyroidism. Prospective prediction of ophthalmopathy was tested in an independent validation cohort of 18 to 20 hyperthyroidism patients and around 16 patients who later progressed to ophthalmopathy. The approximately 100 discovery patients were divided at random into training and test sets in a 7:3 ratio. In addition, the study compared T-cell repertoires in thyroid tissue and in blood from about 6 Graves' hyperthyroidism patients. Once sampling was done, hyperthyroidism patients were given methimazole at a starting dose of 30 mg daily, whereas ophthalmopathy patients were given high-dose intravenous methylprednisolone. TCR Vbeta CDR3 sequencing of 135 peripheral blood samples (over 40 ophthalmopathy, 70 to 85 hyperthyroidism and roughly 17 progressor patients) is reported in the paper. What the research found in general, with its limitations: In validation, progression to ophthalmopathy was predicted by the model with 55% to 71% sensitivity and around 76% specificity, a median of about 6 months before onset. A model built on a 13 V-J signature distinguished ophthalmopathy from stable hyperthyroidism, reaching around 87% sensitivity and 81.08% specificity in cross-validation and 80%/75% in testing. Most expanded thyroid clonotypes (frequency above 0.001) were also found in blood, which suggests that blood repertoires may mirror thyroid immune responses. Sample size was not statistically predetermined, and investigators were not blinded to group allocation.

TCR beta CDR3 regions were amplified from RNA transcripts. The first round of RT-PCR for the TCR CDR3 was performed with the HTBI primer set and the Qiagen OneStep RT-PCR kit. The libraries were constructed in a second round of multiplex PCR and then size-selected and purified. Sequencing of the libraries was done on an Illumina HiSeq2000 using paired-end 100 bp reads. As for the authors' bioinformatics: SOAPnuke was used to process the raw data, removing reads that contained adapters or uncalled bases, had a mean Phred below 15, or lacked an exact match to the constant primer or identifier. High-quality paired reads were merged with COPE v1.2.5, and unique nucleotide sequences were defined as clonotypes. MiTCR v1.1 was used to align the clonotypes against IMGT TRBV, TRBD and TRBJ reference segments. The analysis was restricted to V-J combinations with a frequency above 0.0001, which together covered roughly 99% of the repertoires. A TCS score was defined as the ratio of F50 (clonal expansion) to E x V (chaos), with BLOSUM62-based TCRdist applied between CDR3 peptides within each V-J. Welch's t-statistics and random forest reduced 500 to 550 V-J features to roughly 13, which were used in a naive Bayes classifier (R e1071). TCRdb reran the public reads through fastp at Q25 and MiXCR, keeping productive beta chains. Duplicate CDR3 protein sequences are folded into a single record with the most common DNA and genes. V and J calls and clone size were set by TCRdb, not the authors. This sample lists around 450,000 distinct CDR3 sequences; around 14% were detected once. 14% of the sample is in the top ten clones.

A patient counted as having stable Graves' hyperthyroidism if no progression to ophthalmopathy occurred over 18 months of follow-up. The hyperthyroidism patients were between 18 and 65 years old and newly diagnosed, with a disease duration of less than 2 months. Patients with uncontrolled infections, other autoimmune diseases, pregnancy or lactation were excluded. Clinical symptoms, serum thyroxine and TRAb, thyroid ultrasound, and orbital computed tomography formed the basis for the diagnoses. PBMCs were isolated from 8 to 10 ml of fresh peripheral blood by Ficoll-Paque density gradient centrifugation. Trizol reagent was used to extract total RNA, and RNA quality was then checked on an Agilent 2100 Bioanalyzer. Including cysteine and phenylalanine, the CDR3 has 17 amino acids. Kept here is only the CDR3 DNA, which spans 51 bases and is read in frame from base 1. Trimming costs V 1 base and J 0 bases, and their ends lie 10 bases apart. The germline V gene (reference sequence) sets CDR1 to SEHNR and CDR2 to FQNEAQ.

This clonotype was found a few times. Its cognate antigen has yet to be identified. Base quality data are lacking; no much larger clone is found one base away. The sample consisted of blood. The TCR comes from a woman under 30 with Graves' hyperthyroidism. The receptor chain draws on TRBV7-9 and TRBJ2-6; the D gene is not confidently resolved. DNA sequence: TGTGCCAGCAGCTTAGTGTCTAAAAACTCTGGGGCCAACGTCCTGACTTTC. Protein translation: CASSLVSKNSGANVLTF.